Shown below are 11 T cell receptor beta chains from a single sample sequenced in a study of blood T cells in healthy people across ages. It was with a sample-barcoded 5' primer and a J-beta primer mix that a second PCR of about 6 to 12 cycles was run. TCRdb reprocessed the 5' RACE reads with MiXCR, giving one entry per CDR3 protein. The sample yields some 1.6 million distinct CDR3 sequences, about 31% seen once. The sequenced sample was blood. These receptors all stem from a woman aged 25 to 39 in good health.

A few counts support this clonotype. The CDR3 loop reads CATWSGGTEAFF. The CDR3 DNA reads TGTGCCACTTGGTCGGGAGGCACTGAAGCTTTCTTT. The rearrangement links TRBV6-6 to TRBJ1-1; D is undetermined. The CDR3 totals 12 residues. Looked up from germline, CDR1 is MNHNY and CDR2 is SVGAGI (reference sequence). The V gene lost 10 bases and the J gene lost 4 bases, with 13 bases spanning the gap.

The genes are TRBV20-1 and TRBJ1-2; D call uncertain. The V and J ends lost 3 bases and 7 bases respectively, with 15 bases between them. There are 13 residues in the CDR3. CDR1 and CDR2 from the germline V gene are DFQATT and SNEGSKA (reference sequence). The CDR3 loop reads CSARALMGVGYTF. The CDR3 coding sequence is TGCAGTGCTAGGGCGCTCATGGGAGTTGGCTACACCTTC.

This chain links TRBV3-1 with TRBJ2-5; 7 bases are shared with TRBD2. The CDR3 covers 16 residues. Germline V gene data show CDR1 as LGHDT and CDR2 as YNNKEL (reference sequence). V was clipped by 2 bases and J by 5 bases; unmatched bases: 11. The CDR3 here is CASSQPGRGYEETQYF. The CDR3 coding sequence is TGTGCCAGCAGCCAACCGGGGCGGGGGTACGAGGAGACCCAGTACTTC.

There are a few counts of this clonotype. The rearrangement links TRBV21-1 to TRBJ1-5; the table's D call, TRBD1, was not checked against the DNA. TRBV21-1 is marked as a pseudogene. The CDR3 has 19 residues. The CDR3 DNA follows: TGTGCCAGCAGCAAGGGCTGTTCGGAGACAGGGGGCAAGGAGCAGCCCCAGCATTTT. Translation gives CASSKGCSETGGKEQPQHF.

The CDR3 protein is CASRSGTGTSNQPQHF. The CDR3 coding sequence is TGTGCCAGCAGATCCGGGACAGGGACTTCCAATCAGCCCCAGCATTTT. The V and J genes are TRBV12-3 or TRBV12-4 and TRBJ1-5; TRBD1 matches at 9 bases. The length of the CDR3 is 16 residues. J was trimmed by 3 bases and V by 6 bases; bases with no gene match: 9.

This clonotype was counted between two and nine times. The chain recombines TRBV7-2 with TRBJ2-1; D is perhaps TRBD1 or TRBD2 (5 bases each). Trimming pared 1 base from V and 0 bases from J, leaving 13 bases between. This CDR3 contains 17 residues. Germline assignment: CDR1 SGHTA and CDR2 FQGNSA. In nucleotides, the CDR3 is TGTGCCAGCAGCTTAGGGGGGATGGCGAGCTCCTACAATGAGCAGTTCTTC. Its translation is CASSLGGMASSYNEQFF.

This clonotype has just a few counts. In nucleotides, the CDR3 is TGTGCCAGCAGTTACGTGGGACAGGTCCCGTACTTC. Amino acid sequence: CASSYVGQVPYF. This chain uses TRBV6-2 or TRBV6-3 with TRBJ2-7; TRBD1 matches 8 bases. V gave up 2 bases and J gave up 12 bases; unmatched junction bases: 6. This CDR3 region has 12 residues. CDR1 and CDR2 (germline): MNHEY, SVGEGT.

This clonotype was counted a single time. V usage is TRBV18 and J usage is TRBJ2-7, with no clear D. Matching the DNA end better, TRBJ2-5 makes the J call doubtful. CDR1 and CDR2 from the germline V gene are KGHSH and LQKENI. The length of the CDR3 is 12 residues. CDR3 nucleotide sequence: TGTGCCAGCTCAGCCTACAGAGAGACCCAGTACTTC. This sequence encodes CASSAYRETQYF.

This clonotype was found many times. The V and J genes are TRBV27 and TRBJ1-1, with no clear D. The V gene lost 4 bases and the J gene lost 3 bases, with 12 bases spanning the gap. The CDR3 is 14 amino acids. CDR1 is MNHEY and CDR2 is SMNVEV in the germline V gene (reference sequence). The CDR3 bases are TGTGCCAGCAGTTCTTTGAGGGTCGACACTGAAGCTTTCTTT. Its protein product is CASSSLRVDTEAFF.

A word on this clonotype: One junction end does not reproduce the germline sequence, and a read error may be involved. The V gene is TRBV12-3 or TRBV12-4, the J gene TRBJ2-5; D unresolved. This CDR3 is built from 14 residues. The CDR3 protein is CGSSSGRNQETQYF. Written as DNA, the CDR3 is TGTGGCAGCAGTTCAGGACGGAACCAAGAGACCCAGTACTTC.

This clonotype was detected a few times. CDR3 protein: CSAAGQGAYEQYF. For the CDR3, the DNA is TGCAGTGCAGCGGGACAGGGGGCTTACGAGCAGTACTTC. This sequence joins TRBV20-1 and TRBJ2-7; the match to TRBD1 covers 12 bases. After removal of 6 bases from V and 4 bases from J, the junction contained 4 bases not matched to a gene. Germline CDR1 DFQATT, CDR2 SNEGSKA (reference sequence). The CDR3 is made up of 13 amino acids.